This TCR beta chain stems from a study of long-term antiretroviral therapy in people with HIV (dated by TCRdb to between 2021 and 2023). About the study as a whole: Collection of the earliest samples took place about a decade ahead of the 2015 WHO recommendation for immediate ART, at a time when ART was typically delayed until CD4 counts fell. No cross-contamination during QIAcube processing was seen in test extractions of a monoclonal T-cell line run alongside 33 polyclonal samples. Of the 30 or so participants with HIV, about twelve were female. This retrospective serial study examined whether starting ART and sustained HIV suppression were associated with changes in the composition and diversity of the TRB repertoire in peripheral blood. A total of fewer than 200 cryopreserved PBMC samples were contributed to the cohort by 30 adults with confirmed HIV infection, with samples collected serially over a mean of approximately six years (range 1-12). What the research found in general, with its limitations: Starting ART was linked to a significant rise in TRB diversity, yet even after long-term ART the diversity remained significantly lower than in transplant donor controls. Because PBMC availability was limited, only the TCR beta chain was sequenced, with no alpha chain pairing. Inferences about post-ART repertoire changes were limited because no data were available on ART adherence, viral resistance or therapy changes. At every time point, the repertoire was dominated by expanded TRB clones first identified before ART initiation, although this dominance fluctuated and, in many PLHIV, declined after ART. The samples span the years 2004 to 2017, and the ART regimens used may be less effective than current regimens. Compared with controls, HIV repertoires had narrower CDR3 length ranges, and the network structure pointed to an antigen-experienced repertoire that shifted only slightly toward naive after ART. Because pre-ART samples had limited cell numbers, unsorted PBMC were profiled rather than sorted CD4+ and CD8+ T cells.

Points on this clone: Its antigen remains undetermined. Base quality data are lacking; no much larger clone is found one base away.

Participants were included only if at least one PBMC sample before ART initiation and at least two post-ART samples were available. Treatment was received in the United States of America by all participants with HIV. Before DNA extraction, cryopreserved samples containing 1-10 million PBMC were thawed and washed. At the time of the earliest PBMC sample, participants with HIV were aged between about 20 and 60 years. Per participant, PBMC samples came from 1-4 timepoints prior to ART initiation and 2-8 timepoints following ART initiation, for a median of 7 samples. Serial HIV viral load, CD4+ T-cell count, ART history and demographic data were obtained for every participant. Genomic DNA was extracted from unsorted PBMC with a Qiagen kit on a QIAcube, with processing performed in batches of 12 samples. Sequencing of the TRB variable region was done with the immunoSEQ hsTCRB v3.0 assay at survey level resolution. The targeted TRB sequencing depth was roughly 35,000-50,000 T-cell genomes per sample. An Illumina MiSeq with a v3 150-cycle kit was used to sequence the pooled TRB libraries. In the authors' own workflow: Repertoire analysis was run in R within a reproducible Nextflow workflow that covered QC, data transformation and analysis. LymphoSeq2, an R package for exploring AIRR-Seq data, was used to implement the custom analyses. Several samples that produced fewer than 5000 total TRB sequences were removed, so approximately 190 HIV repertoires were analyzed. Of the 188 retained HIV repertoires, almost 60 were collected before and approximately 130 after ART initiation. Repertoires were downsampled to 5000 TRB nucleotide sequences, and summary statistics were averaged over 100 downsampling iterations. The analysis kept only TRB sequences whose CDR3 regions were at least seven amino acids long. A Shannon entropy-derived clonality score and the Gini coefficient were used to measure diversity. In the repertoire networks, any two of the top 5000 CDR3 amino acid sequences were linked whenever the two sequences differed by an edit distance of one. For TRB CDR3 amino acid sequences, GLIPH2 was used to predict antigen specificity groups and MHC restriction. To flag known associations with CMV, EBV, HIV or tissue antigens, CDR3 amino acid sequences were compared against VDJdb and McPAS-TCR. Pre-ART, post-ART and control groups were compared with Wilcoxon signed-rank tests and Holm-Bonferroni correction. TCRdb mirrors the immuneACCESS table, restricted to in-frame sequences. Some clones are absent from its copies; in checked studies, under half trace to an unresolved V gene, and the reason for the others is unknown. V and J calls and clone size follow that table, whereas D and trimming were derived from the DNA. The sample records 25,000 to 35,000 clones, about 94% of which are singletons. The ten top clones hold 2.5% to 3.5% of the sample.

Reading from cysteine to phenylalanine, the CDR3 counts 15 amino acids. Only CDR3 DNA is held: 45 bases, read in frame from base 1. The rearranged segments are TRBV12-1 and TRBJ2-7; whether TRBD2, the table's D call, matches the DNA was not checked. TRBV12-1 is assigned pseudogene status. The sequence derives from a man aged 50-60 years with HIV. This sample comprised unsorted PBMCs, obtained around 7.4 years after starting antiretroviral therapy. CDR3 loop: CASSFRRGPLYEQYF. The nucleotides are TGTGCCAGCAGCTTTAGGCGGGGCCCGCTTTACGAGCAGTACTTC.